The clone carrying this T cell receptor (beta chain) was observed at least ten times. The target antigen is unknown. CDR1 and CDR2 from the germline V gene are SGHNT and YYREEE (reference sequence). V was clipped by 4 bases and J by 3 bases, with 9 bases between them. The length of the CDR3 is 13 residues. This entry belongs to a study of spatial heterogeneity in lung cancer. Study-level points and caveats: Counts of ubiquitous and regional expanded TCRs tracked ubiquitous and regional nonsynonymous mutations, respectively. Expanded intratumoral alpha and beta TCR counts tracked tumor mutation counts.

TCRdb re-analysed the 5' RACE reads in MiXCR, keeping a single row per CDR3 protein. The top ten clones hold 25% to 30% of a sample with around 10,000 distinct CDR3 sequences, around 6.3% of them seen once. Time point specified: sample taken at primary tumor resection. This sequence joins TRBV5-4 and TRBJ2-3; TRBD2 might be the D (6 bases). The sequence was obtained from a male donor with early-stage non-small cell lung cancer. The sample was lung tumor tissue, taken at surgery. CDR3 sequence: CASSGGLTDTQYF. CDR3 bases: TGTGCCAGCAGCGGAGGACTAACAGATACGCAGTATTTT.